This T cell receptor (beta chain) was sequenced during a study of blood T cell repertoires in COVID-19. Study-level information: Acute-phase and convalescent COVID-19 samples originated in the United States, Italy and Spain. The cDNA or gDNA used as material had been derived from T cells, B-cell-depleted T cells, or PBMCs.

Clones were read by immunoSEQ multiplex PCR, and TCRdb kept only the in-frame ones, dropping some. This table holds about 140,000 clones, 80% found once. The CDR3 is 16 residues long. Looked up from germline, CDR1 is SEHNR and CDR2 is FQNEAQ (reference sequence). V gave up 7 bases and J gave up 4 bases, with 21 bases separating them. This clonotype originated in a man aged 70 or older who had recovered from COVID-19. Sequenced sample: peripheral blood. The V and J genes are TRBV7-9 and TRBJ2-3; no reliable D call. DNA of the CDR3: TGTGCCAGCATCGGAAGCTCCCGATCGCGGTCAGATACGCAGTATTTT. It translates to CASIGSSRSRSDTQYF.